These 6 T cell receptor beta chains share one sample of origin, sequenced in a study of T cell responses to AZD1222 COVID-19 vaccine. The assay was immunoSEQ multiplex PCR, and TCRdb's table has in-frame clones only and misses some. The sample records 100,000 or so clones, 75% to 95% being singletons. The sample here was peripheral blood, taken 28 days after the second AZD1222 dose. These TCRs come from an adult who received the AZD1222 COVID-19 vaccine.

The V gene is TRBV19, the J gene TRBJ1-5, with D possibly TRBD1 on 5 matching bases. The V gene's germline CDR1 is LNHDA and CDR2 SQIVND (reference sequence). The CDR3 is 17 residues long. Trimming left V 1 base short and J 5 bases short, with 18 bases between. CDR3 residues: CASSIVLPGAVHQPQHF. The CDR3 DNA reads TGTGCCAGTAGTATAGTTCTTCCCGGGGCGGTCCATCAGCCCCAGCATTTT.

V gene TRBV25-1 combines with J gene TRBJ1-1, with 7 nucleotides matching TRBD1. After removal of 5 bases from V and 2 bases from J, the junction contained 2 bases not matched to a gene. The germline V gene has CDR1 MGHDK and CDR2 SYGVNS. The CDR3 totals 13 residues. The CDR3 nucleotides are TGTGCCAGCAGTAGGGACAGAAACACTGAAGCTTTCTTT. It is translated as CASSRDRNTEAFF. Full variable domain (missing parts from reference TRBV25-1 and TRBJ1-1): EADIYQTPRYLVIGTGKKITLECSQTMGHDKMYWYQQDPGMELHLIHYSYGVNSTEKGDLSSESTVSRIRTEHFPLTLESARPSHTSQYLCASSRDRNTEAFFGQGTRLTVV.

The J gene is TRBJ2-7, the V gene TRBV2; TRBD1 matches at 7 bases. This CDR3 is built from 14 residues. Germline values: CDR1 SNHLY, CDR2 FYNNEI. V lost 6 bases and J lost 1; bases outside the gene matches: 6. This CDR3 reads CASRAQGVSYEQYF. The CDR3, as DNA: TGTGCCAGCAGGGCTCAGGGGGTTTCCTACGAGCAGTACTTC.

The V call is TRBV30, the J call TRBJ1-2, with TRBD1 as a possible D gene (6 bases). Germline CDR1 and CDR2: GTSNPN and SVGIG (reference sequence). The germline V and J ends were trimmed by 2 bases and 3 bases, with 7 bases remaining between them. The CDR3 is made up of 12 amino acids. The CDR3 here is CAWSQGHYGYTF. The CDR3 bases are TGTGCCTGGAGTCAGGGGCACTATGGCTACACCTTC.

The chain carries TRBV5-4 and TRBJ1-5; D might be TRBD1 (5 bases). From germline, CDR1 is SGHNT and CDR2 YYREEE (reference sequence). The CDR3 sequence is 14 residues long. V lost 4 bases, J lost 6 bases, and 14 bases lay in between. The CDR3 DNA sequence: TGTGCCAGCAGCCGGGACCCGGTGGGTCAGCCCCAGCATTTT. It yields the protein CASSRDPVGQPQHF.

Remarks on this clone: At one boundary the junction diverges from the germline segment, which might be a read error. The chain carries TRBV7-7 and TRBJ2-5, with 8 bases fitting TRBD2. The CDR3 runs to 15 residues. Looked up from germline, CDR1 is SSHAT and CDR2 is FNYEAQ (reference sequence). The CDR3 DNA is TGTGCTAGCAGCACCCGCCCGGGGGGGCAAGAGACCCAGTACTTC. This gives the protein CASSTRPGGQETQYF.